This T cell receptor beta chain was captured in a study of CD8 T cells in Susac syndrome. An amount of RNA that ranged from roughly 0.5 to 1 ug was reverse transcribed with random hexamers. One entry per CDR3 protein results from TCRdb running MiXCR on the immunoSEQ multiplex PCR reads. The data show approximately 180,000 distinct CDR3 sequences, with approximately 94% seen just once and around 0.093% held by the top ten. The CD8+ and CD4+ T cells were negatively isolated, with the TEMRA cells enriched by FACS. The V gene lost 4 bases and the J gene lost 0 bases, with 13 bases spanning the gap. The CDR3 is 15 residues long. Germline CDR1 MNHEY, CDR2 SMNVEV (reference sequence).

The source is a human donor with multiple sclerosis. Material for sequencing was CD4+ T cells from PBMCs. The rearrangement joins TRBV27 to TRBJ2-7; TRBD1 or TRBD2 may be the D gene (6 bases each). For the CDR3, the DNA is TGTGCCAGCAGTTCCCCAAGGGGGGTCTCCTACGAGCAGTACTTC. This sequence encodes CASSSPRGVSYEQYF.